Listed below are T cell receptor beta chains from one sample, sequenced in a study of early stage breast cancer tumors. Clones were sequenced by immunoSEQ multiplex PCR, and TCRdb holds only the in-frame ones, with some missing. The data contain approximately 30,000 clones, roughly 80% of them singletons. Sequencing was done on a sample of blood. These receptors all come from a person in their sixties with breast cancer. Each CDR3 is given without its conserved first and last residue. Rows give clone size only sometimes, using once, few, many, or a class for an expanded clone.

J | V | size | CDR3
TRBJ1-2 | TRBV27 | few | ASSLQGDYGYT
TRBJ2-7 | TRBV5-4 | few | ASSAGQGRVEQY
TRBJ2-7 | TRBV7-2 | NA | ASTPGQGNYEQY
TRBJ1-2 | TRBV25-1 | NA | ASSEPSGMNGYT
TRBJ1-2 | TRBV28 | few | ASRITGGGGGYT
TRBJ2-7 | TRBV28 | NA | ASSELAGGRYEQY
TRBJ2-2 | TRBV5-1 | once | ASSLPTSSNTGELF
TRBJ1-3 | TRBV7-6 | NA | ASSLEGGAAEGNTIY
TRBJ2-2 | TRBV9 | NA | ASSPRGAGEPGELF
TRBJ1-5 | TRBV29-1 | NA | SVKATGNSNQPQH
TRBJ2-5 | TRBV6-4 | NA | ASSETAEETQY
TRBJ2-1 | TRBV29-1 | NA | SPSPYYNEQF
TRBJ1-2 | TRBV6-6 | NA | ASSTPGLANYGYT
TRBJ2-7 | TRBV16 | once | ASSLEASYEQY
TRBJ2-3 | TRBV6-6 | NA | ASSATSGGTDTQY
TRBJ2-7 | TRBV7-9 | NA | ASTNRDSSYEQY
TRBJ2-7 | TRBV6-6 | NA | ASNGGLTYEQY
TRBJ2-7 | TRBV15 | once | ATSREADEQY
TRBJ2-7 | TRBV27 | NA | ASSLAGTGSFYEQY
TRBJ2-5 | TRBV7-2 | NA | ASSLDGLQETQY
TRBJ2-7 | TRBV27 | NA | ASSLGPLAGGKVYEQY
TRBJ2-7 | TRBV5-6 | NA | ASSLGYEQY
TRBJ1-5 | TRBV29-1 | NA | SVIDRTSNQPQH
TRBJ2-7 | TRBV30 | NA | AWSGELSYEQY
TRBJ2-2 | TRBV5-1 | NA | ASSLVQGLSGELF
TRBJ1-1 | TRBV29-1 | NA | SVGTQANTEAF
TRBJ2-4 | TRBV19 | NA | ASNSGRGNIQY
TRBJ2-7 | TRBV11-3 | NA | ASSLGGDSSYEQY
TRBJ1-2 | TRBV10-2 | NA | ASSESSGLGYGYT
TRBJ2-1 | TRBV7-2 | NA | ASSPNMNSYNEQF
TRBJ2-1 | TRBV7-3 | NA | ASSPLPGAHNEQF
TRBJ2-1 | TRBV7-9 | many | ASRDAGTGFYNEQF
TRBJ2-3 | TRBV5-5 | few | ASSLSLVAGDTQY
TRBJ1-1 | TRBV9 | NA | ASSPAENTEAF
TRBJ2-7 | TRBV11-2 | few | ASSPGLAGYEQY
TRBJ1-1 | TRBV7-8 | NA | ASSWGTRNTEAF
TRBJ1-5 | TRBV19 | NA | ASSAGAREQPQH
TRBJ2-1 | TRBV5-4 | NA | ASSAPSLAGGRNEQF
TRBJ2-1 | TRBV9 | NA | ASSPNPTGTGNNEQF
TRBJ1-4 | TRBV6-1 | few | ASSEGQGSNEKLF
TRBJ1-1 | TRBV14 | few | ASSQDGWAAGNSEAF
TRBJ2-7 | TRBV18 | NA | ASSSGAGGPPEQY
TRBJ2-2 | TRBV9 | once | ASSLNTGELF
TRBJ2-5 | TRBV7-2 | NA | ASSLGAGETQY
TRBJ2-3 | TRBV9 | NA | ASSVGERGGRTDTQY
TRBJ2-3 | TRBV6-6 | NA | ASSWASASTDTQY
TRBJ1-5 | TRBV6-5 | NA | ASTREFGQPQH
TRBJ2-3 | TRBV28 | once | ATKPSGGFTDTQY
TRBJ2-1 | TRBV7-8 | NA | ASSLTAGGTSGNEQF
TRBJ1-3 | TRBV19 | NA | ASSPPGTARNTIY
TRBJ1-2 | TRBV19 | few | ASSIENRGGYT
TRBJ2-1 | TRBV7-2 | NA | ASSSRTSGTYNEQF
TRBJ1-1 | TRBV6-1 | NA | ASSEFSRWRTEAF
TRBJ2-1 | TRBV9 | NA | ASSVRAGGLVNEQF
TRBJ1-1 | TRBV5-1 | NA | ASSLRERGPEAF
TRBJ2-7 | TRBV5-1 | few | ASSPTGGNYEQY
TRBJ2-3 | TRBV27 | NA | ASSPLTSGRALADTQY
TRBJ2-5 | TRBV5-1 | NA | ASSLGQAPETQY